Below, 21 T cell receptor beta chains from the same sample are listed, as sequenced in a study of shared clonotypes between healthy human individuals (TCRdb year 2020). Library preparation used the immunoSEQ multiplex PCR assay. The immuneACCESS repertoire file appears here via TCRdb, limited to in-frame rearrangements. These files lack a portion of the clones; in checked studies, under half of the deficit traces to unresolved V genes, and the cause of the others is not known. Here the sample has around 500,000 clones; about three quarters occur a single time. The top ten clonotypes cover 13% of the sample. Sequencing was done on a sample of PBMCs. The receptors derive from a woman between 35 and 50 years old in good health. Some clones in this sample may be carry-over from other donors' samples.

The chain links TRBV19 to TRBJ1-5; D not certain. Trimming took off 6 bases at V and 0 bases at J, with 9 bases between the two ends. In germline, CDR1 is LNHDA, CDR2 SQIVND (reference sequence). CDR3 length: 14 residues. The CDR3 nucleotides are TGTGCCAGTAGGGTTCGTAATAGCAATCAGCCCCAGCATTTT. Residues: CASRVRNSNQPQHF.

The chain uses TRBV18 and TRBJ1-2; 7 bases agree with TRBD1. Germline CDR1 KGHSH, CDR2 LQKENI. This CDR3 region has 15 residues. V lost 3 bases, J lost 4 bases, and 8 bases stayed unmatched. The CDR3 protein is CASSPNQGGLYGYTF. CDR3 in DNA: TGTGCCAGCTCACCTAACCAGGGGGGCCTCTATGGCTACACCTTC.

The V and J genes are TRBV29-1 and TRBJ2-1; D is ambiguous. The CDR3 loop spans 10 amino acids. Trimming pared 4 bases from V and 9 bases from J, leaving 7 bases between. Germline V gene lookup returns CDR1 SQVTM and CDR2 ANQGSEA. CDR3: CSVGISEQFF. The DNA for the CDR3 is TGCAGCGTTGGAATCAGTGAGCAGTTCTTC.

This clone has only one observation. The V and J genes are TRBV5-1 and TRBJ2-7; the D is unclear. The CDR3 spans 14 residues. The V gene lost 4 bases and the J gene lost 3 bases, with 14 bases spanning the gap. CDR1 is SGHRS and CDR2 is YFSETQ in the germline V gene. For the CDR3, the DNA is TGCGCCAGCAGCCTGGACGGCCAGTTCTACGAGCAGTACTTC. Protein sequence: CASSLDGQFYEQYF.

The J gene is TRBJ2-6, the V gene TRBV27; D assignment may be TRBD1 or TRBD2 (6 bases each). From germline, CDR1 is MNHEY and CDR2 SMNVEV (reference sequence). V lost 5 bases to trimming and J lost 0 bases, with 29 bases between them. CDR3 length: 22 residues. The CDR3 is CASSLEALTGGQVSSGANVLTF. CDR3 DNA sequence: TGTGCCAGCAGTCTAGAAGCCCTCACCGGGGGCCAGGTCAGCTCTGGGGCCAACGTCCTGACTTTC.

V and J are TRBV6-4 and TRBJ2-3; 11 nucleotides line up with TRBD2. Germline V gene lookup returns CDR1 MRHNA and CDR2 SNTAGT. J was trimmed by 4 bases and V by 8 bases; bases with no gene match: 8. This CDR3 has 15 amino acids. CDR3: CASGPGTSGADTQYF. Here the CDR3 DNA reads TGTGCCAGCGGGCCAGGGACTAGCGGAGCAGATACGCAGTATTTT.

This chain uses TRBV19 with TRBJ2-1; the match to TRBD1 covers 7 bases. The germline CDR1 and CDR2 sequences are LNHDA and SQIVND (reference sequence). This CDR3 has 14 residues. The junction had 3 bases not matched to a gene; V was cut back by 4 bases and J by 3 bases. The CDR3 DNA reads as TGTGCCAGTAGTACCGGGACAGACTACAATGAGCAGTTCTTC. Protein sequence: CASSTGTDYNEQFF.

The CDR3 region has the DNA TGTGCCAGCAGCACCCACCGGAACACTGAAGCTTTCTTT. Protein product: CASSTHRNTEAFF. V and J are TRBV11-2 and TRBJ1-1; D ambiguous. Trimming pared 5 bases from V and 1 base from J, leaving 8 bases between. There are 13 residues in the CDR3. Germline CDR1 SGHAT, CDR2 FQNNGV. The whole variable domain, filled in from reference TRBV11-2 and TRBJ1-1, reads EAGVAQSPRYKIIEKRQSVAFWCNPISGHATLYWYQQILGQGPKLLIQFQNNGVVDDSQLPKDRFSAERLKGVDSTLKIQPAKLEDSAVYLCASSTHRNTEAFFGQGTRLTVV.

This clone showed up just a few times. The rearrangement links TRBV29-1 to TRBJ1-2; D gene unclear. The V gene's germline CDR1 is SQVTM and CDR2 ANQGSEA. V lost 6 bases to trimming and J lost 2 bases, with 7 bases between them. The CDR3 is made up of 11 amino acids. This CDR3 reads CSVAVNYGYTF. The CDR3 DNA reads TGCAGCGTCGCAGTCAACTATGGCTACACCTTC.

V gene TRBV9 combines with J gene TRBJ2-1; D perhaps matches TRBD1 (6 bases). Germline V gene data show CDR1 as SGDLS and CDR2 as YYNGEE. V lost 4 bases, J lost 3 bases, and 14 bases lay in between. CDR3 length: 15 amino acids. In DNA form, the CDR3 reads TGTGCCAGCAGCCACGGGACAAACCTCTACAATGAGCAGTTCTTC. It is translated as CASSHGTNLYNEQFF.

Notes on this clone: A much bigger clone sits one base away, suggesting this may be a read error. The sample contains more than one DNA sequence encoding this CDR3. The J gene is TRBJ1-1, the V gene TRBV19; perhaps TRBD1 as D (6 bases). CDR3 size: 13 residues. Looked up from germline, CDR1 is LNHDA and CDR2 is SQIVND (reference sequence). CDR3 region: CATQTGSPTEAFF. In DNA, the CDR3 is TGTGCCACCCAAACAGGGTCCCCCACTGAAGCCTTCTTT.

Here the CDR3 DNA reads TGTGCCAGCCGCCCTACATGGAACTATGGCTACACCTTC. Translated, it gives CASRPTWNYGYTF. The J gene is TRBJ1-2, the V gene TRBV27, with D uncertain. Deletions cut 8 bases from V and 2 bases from J, with 12 bases between. From germline, CDR1 is MNHEY and CDR2 SMNVEV (reference sequence). The CDR3 has 13 amino acids.

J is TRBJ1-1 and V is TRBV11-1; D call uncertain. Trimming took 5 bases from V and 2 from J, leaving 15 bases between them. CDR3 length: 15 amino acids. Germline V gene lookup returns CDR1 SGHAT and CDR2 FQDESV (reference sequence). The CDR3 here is CASSLLLTLNTEAFF. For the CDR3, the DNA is TGTGCCAGCAGCCTTTTGCTAACCCTAAACACTGAAGCTTTCTTT.

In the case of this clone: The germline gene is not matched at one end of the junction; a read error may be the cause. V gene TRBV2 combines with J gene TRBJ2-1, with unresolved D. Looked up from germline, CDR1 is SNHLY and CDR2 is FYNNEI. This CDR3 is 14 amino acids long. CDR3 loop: CASSERWSYNEQLF. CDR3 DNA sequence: TGTGCCAGCAGTGAGAGGTGGTCCTACAATGAGCAGCTCTTC.

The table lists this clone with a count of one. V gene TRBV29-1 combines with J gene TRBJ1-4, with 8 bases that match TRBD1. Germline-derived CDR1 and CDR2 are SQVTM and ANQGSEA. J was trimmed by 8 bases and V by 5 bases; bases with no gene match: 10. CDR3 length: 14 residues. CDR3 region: CSVTRQGQDEKLFF. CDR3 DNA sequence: TGCAGCGTTACCCGACAGGGACAGGACGAAAAACTGTTTTTT.

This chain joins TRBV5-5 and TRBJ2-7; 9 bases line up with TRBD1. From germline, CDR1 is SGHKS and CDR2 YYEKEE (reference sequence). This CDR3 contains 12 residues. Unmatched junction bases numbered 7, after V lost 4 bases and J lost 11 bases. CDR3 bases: TGTGCCAGCAGCCCGGACAGGGGTTCCGAGTACTTC. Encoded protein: CASSPDRGSEYF.

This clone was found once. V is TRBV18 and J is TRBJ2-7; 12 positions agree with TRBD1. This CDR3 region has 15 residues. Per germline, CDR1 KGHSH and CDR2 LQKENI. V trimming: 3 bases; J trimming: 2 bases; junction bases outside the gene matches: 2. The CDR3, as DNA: TGTGCCAGCTCACCGGGACAGGGGGCTCCCTACGAGCAGTACTTC. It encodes CASSPGQGAPYEQYF.

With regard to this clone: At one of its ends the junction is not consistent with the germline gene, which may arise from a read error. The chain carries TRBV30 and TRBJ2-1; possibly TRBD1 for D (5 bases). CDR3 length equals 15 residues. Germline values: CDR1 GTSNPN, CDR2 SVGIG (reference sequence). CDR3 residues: CARSLETNWGPGQFF. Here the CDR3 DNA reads TGTGCCCGGAGCCTCGAGACAAACTGGGGCCCAGGGCAGTTCTTC. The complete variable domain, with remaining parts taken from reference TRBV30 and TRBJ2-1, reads SQTIHQWPATLVQPVGSPLSLECTVEGTSNPNLYWYRQAAGRGLQLLFYSVGIGQISSEVPQNLSASRPQDRQFILSSKKLLLSDSGFYLCARSLETNWGPGQFFGPGTRLTVL.

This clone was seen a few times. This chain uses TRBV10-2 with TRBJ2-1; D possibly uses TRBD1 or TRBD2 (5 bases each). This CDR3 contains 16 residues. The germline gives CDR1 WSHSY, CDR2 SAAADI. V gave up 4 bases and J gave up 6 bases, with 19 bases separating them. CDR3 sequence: CASSGGKASQGNEQFF. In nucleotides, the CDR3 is TGCGCCAGCAGTGGGGGTAAGGCTAGCCAGGGCAATGAGCAGTTCTTC.

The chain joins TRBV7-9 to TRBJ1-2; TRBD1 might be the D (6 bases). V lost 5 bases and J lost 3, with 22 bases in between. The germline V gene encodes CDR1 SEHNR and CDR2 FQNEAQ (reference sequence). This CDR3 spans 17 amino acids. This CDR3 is CASSVLARDIQHYGYTF. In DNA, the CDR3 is TGTGCCAGCAGCGTTCTCGCGCGGGACATTCAGCACTATGGCTACACCTTC.

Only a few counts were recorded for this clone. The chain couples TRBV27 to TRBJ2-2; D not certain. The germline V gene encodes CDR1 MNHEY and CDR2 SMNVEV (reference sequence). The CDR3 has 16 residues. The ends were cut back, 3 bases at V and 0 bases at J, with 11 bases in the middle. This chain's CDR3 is CASSFLSAPNTGELFF. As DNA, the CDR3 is TGTGCCAGCAGTTTCCTTTCGGCCCCGAACACCGGGGAGCTGTTTTTT.